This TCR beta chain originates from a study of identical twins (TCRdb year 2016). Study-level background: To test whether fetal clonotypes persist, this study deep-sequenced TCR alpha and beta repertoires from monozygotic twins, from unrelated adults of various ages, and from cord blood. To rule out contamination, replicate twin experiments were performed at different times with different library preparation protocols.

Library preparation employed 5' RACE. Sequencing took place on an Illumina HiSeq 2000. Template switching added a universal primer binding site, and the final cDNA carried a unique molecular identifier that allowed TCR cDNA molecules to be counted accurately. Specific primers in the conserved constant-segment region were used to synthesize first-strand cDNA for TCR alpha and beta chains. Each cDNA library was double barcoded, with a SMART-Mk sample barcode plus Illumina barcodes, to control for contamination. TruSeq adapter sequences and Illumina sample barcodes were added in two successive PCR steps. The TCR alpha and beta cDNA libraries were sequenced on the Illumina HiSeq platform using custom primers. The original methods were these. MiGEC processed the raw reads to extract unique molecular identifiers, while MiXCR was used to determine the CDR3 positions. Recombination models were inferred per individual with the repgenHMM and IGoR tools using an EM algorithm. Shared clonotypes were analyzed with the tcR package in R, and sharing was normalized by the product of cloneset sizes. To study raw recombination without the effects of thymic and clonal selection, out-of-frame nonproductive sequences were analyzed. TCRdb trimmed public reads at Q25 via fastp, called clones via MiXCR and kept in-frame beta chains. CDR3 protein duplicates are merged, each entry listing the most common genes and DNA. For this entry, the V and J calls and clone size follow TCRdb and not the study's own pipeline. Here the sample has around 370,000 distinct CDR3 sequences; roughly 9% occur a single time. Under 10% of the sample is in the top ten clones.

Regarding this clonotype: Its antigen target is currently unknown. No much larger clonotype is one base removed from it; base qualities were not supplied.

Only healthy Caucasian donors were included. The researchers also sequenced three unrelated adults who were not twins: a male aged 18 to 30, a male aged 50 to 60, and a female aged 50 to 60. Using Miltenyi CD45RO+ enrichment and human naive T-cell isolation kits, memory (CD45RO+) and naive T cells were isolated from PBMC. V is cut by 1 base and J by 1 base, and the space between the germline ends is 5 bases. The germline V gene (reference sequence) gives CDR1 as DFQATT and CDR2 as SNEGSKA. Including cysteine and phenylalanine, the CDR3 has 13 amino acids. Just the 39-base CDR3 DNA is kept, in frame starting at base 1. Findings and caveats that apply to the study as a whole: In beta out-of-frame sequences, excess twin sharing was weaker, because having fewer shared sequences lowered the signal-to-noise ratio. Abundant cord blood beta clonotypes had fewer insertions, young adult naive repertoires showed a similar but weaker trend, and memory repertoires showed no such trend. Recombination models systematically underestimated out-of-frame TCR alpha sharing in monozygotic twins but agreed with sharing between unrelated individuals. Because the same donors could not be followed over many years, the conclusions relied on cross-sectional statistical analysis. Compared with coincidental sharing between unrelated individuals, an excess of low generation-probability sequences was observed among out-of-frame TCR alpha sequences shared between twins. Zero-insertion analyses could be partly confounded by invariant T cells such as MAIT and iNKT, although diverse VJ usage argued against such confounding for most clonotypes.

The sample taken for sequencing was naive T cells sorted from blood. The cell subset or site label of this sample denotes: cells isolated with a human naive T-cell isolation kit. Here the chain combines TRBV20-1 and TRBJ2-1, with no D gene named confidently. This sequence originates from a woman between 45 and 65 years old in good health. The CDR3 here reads CSARGQSYNEQFF. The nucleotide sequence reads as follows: TGCAGTGCTAGAGGACAATCCTACAATGAGCAGTTCTTC.